This T cell receptor (beta chain) stems from a study of cytomegalovirus exposure and HLA in healthy donors. The study's findings and limits: The study had only CMV serostatus as immune exposure information. Sequencing likely caused a cluster of highly shared sequence variants. Through in vitro validation, a few CMV-associated chains were shown to be specific for CMV antigens. A later analysis revealed that TCR association rates differed between HLA loci, peaking at DRB1 and bottoming out at HLA-C.

Worth noting for this clone: Antigen unknown.

CDR3 length: 16 residues. Per the germline V gene, CDR1 is MNHNY and CDR2 is SVGAGI (reference sequence). Germline trimming cut 2 bases from V and 0 bases from J; bases unmatched to any gene: 3. Primers for the PCR totalled 60 Vbeta and 13 Jbeta. Generated by immunoSEQ multiplex PCR, the TCRdb table keeps only in-frame clones and is missing some. The data contain roughly 89,000 clones, around three fifths of them seen just once; the ten biggest clones take up about 22%. The receptor was derived from a woman between 50 and 59 years old in good health and CMV-seropositive. Specimen: PBMCs. The chain uses TRBV6-6 and TRBJ1-2, with 10 bases matching TRBD1. In DNA form, the CDR3 reads TGTGCCAGCAGTTACGATGGGACAGGGGCTAACTATGGCTACACCTTC. It translates to CASSYDGTGANYGYTF.